What follows are 9 T cell receptor beta chains derived from one specimen sequenced in a study of PD-1 blockade in classical Hodgkin lymphoma. Generated by immunoSEQ multiplex PCR, the TCRdb table keeps only in-frame clones and is missing some. The sample carries approximately 89,000 clones, 83% recorded once. Time point specified: cycle 4 day 1 (C4D1), after more than five weeks of nivolumab. Relapse after autologous stem cell transplantation occurred in every patient, and brentuximab vedotin exposure varied. Sequenced here: peripheral blood mononuclear cells (PBMCs), sampled before the fourth cycle of nivolumab. All receptors derive from a human donor with classical Hodgkin lymphoma.

The chain recombines TRBV14 with TRBJ2-2; D is uncertain. The CDR3 loop spans 16 amino acids. Trimming left V 0 bases short and J 5 bases short, with 13 bases between. The germline V gene encodes CDR1 SGHDN and CDR2 FVKESK. DNA of the CDR3: TGTGCCAGCAGCCAAGACCGTGGGTACCGGACCGGGGAGCTGTTTTTT. Amino acid sequence: CASSQDRGYRTGELFF. Full variable domain (missing parts from reference TRBV14 and TRBJ2-2): EAGVTQFPSHSVIEKGQTVTLRCDPISGHDNLYWYRRVMGKEIKFLLHFVKESKQDESGMPNNRFLAERTGGTYSTLKVQPAELEDSGVYFCASSQDRGYRTGELFFGEGSRLTVL.

The J gene is TRBJ2-7, the V gene TRBV28, with TRBD1 identical over 10 bases. This CDR3 region has 13 residues. CDR1 MDHEN and CDR2 SYDVKM come from the germline V gene. With 6 bases clipped from V and 2 bases from J, the junction kept 1 base outside the gene matches. The CDR3 nucleotides read TGTGCCAGCAGAGGGACAGGGGCCTACGAGCAGTACTTC. Encoded protein: CASRGTGAYEQYF.

This clone was seen just once. The J gene is TRBJ1-4, the V gene TRBV2, with D possibly TRBD1 on 6 matching bases. With 4 bases removed from V and 7 bases from J, the gap between germline ends came to 7 bases. This CDR3 contains 12 residues. The V gene's germline CDR1 is SNHLY and CDR2 FYNNEI. The CDR3 DNA is TGTGCCAGCAGTGTAGGGGGTGAAAAACTGTTTTTT. Amino acid sequence: CASSVGGEKLFF.

The chain carries TRBV7-9 and TRBJ2-7, with D perhaps being TRBD1 or TRBD2 (5 bases each). V shed 1 base and J shed 6 bases, with 16 bases lying between them. The CDR3 is 15 residues long. Germline V CDR1 and CDR2: SEHNR, FQNEAQ (reference sequence). The CDR3 reads CASSLGDAGWVEQYF. The CDR3 DNA reads as TGTGCCAGCAGCTTAGGGGACGCGGGCTGGGTCGAGCAGTACTTC.

The chain links TRBV16 to TRBJ1-5; 7 bases are a match to TRBD1. Losses at the gene ends were 4 bases for V and 3 bases for J; bases not matched to a gene: 3. Per germline, CDR1 KGHSY and CDR2 FQNENV. This CDR3 contains 14 residues. Here the CDR3 reads CASSRDRPNQPQHF. The CDR3 DNA reads as TGTGCCAGCAGCCGGGACAGACCCAATCAGCCCCAGCATTTT. Together with reference TRBV16 and TRBJ1-5, the CDR3 gives the full variable domain: GEEVAQTPKHLVRGEGQKAKLYCAPIKGHSYVFWYQQVLKNEFKFLISFQNENVFDETGMPKERFSAKCLPNSPCSLEIQATKLEDSAVYFCASSRDRPNQPQHFGDGTRLSIL.

This clone was recorded only once. The chain joins TRBV6-5 to TRBJ2-7, with a weak D call TRBD1 (5 bases). Deletions cut 5 bases from V and 5 bases from J, with 16 bases between. CDR1 is MNHEY, CDR2 SVGAGI, per germline. CDR3 length: 14 amino acids. CDR3 in DNA: TGTGCCAGCAGTGACGAAGGGGATCGCGACGAGCAGTACTTC. Translated, it gives CASSDEGDRDEQYF.

This chain connects TRBV5-1 to TRBJ1-1; D is unclear. The CDR3 is made up of 16 amino acids. The V end was cut by 4 bases, the J end by 3 bases, with 19 bases between. CDR1 SGHRS and CDR2 YFSETQ come from the germline V gene. The CDR3 DNA reads as TGCGCCAGCAGCCCCATGCAACTATCGGGGTACACTGAAGCTTTCTTT. It translates to CASSPMQLSGYTEAFF.

The genes are TRBV19 and TRBJ2-7; the match to TRBD2 covers 10 bases. CDR1 and CDR2 from the germline V gene are LNHDA and SQIVND (reference sequence). Unmatched junction bases numbered 8, after V lost 9 bases and J lost 3 bases. The CDR3 is 14 residues long. CDR3 amino acids: CASVAGTSVYEQYF. In DNA, the CDR3 is TGTGCCAGCGTGGCCGGGACTAGCGTCTACGAGCAGTACTTC.

This chain connects TRBV9 to TRBJ2-5; the match to TRBD1 covers 9 bases. Germline lookup yields CDR1 SGDLS and CDR2 YYNGEE. V shed 4 bases and J 4 bases; nucleotides not matched to a gene: 5. The CDR3 loop spans 14 amino acids. DNA for the CDR3: TGTGCCAGCAGCCCCAACAGGGGGCGAGAGACCCAGTACTTC. This gives the protein CASSPNRGRETQYF. The full variable domain, completed using reference TRBV9 and TRBJ2-5, is DSGVTQTPKHLITATGQRVTLRCSPRSGDLSVYWYQQSLDQGLQFLIQYYNGEERAKGNILERFSAQQFPDLHSELNLSSLELGDSALYFCASSPNRGRETQYFGPGTRLLVL.